Listed here are 2 T cell receptor beta chains from one sample, sequenced in a study of early T cells in non-severe SARS-CoV-2 infection. TCRdb re-analysed the 5' RACE reads in MiXCR, keeping a single row per CDR3 protein. The sample contains 20,000 to 25,000 distinct CDR3 sequences, more than 4.5% of which appear only once. Sequences were obtained from whole blood. These receptors were taken from an adult who was a healthcare worker with PCR-confirmed SARS-CoV-2 infection or an uninfected control (not recorded which).

In its sample, this clonotype was seen a few times. At one end, the junction sequence differs from germline, possibly due to a read error. The V gene is TRBV6-2 or TRBV6-3, the J gene TRBJ2-1; D could derive from TRBD1 or TRBD2 (5 bases each). This CDR3 has 16 residues. Per germline, CDR1 MNHEY and CDR2 SVGEGT. CDR3: CASSQSPGTHRNGQFF. Written as DNA, the CDR3 is TGTGCCAGCAGTCAATCCCCCGGGACGCATCGAAATGGGCAGTTCTTC.

This clonotype was counted at least ten times. V and J are TRBV7-9 and TRBJ1-1; D is uncertain. The CDR3 consists of 13 residues. The V gene lost 7 bases and the J gene lost 1 base, with 10 bases spanning the gap. CDR1 is SEHNR, CDR2 FQNEAQ, per germline (reference sequence). CDR3 sequence: CASIADTNTEAFF. As DNA, the CDR3 is TGTGCCAGCATCGCCGACACGAACACTGAAGCTTTCTTT.